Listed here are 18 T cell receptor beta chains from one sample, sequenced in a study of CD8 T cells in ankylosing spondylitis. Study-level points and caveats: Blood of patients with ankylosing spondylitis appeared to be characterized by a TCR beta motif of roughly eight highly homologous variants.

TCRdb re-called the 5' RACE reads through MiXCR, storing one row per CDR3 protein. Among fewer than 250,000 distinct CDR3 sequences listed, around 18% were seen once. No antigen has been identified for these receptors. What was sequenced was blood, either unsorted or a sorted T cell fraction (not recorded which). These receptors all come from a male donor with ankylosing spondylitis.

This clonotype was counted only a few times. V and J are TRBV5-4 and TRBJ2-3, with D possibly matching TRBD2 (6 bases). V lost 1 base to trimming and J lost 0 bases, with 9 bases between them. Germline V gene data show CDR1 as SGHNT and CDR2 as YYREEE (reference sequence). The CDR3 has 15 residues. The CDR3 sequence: CASSLPGTSTDTQYF. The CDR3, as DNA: TGTGCCAGCAGCTTGCCCGGGACTAGCACAGATACGCAGTATTTT.

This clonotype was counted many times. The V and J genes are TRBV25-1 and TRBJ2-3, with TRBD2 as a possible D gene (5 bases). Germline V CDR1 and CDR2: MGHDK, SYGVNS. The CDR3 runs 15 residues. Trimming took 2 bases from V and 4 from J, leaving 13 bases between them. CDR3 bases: TGTGCCAGCAGTGAACCGGGGAACGGGCCAGATACGCAGTATTTT. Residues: CASSEPGNGPDTQYF. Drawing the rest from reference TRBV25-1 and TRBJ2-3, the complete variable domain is EADIYQTPRYLVIGTGKKITLECSQTMGHDKMYWYQQDPGMELHLIHYSYGVNSTEKGDLSSESTVSRIRTEHFPLTLESARPSHTSQYLCASSEPGNGPDTQYFGPGTRLTVL.

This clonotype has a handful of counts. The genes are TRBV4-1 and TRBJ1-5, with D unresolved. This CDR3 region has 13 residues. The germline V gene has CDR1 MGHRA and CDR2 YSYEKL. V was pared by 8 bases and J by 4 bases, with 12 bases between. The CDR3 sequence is CASGLDINQPQHF. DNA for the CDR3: TGCGCCAGCGGCCTTGACATTAATCAGCCCCAGCATTTT.

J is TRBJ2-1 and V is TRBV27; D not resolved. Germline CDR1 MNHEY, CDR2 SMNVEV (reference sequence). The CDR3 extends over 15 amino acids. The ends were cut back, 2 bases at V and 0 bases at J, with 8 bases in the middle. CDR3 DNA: TGTGCCAGCAGTTTAATTGGATTCTCCTACAATGAGCAGTTCTTC. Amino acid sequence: CASSLIGFSYNEQFF.

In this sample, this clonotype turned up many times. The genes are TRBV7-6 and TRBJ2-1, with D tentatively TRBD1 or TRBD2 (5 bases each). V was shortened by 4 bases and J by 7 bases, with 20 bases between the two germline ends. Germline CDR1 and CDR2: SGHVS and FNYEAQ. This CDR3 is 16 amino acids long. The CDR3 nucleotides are TGTGCCAGCAGCTCCATAGGGACGGACTGGGGAAATGAGCAGTTCTTC. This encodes CASSSIGTDWGNEQFF.

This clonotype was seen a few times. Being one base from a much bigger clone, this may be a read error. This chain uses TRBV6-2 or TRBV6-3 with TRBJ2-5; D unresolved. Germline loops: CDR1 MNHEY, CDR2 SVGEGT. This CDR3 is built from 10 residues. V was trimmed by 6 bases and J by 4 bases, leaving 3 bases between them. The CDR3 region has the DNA TGTGCCAGCAGCCGAGAGACCCAGTACTTC. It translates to CASSRETQYF.

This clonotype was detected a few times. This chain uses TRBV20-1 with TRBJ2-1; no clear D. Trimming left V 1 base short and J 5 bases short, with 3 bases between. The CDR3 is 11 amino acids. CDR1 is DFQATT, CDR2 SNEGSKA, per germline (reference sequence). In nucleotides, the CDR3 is TGCAGTGCTAGAGTGAACAATGAGCAGTTCTTC. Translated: CSARVNNEQFF.

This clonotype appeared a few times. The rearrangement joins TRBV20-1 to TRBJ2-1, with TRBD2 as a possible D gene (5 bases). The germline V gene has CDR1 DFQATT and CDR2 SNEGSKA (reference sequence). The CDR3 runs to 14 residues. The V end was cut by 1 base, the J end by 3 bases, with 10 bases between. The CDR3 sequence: CSARGGLSYNEQFF. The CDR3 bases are TGCAGTGCTAGAGGAGGGCTTAGCTACAATGAGCAGTTCTTC.

The CDR3 region has the DNA TGCGCCAGCAGCCGACTAGCGGGGGGCTATGAGCAGTTCTTC. Protein: CASSRLAGGYEQFF. The genes are TRBV4-1 and TRBJ2-1; 13 positions match TRBD2. Germline V gene data show CDR1 as MGHRA and CDR2 as YSYEKL. The CDR3 extends over 14 amino acids. Unmatched junction bases numbered 2, after V lost 4 bases and J lost 8 bases.

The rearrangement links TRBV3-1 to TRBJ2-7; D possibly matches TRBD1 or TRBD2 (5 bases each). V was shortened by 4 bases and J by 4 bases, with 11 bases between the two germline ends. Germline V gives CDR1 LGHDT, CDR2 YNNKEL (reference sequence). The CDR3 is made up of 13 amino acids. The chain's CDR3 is CASSPLWGYEQYF. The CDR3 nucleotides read TGTGCCAGCAGCCCTCTCTGGGGGTACGAGCAGTACTTC.

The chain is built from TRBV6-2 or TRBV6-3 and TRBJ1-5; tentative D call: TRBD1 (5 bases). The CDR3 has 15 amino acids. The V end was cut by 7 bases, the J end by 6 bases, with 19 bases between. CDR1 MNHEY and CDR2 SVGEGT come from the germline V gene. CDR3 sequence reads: CASTPRGVGVQPQHF. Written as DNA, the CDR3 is TGTGCCAGCACCCCGAGGGGCGTCGGGGTTCAGCCCCAGCATTTT.

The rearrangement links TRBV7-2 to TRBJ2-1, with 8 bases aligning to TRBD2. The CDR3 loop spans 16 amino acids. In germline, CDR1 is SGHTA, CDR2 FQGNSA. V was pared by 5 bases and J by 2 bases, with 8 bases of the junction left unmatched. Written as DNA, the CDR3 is TGTGCCAGCAGCCCAACCTGGCGGGGGGCCTACAATGAGCAGTTCTTC. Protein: CASSPTWRGAYNEQFF.

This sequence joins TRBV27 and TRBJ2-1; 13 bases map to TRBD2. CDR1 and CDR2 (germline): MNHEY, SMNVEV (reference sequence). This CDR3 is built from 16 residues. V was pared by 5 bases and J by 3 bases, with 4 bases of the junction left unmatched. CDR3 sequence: CASSGGLAGLYNEQFF. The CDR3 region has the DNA TGTGCCAGCAGTGGGGGACTAGCGGGACTCTACAATGAGCAGTTCTTC.

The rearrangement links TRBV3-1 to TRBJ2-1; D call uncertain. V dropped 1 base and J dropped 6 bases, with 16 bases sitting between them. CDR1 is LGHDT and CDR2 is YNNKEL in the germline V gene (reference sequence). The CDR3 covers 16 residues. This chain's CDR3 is CASSQVIGSPTNEQFF. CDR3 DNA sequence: TGTGCCAGCAGCCAAGTTATCGGCAGCCCTACCAATGAGCAGTTCTTC.

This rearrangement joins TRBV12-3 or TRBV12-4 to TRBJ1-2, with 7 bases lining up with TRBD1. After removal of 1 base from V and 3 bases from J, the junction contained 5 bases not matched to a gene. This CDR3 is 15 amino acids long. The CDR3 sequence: CASSLVDQGDYGYTF. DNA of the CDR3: TGTGCCAGCAGTTTAGTGGATCAGGGGGACTATGGCTACACCTTC.

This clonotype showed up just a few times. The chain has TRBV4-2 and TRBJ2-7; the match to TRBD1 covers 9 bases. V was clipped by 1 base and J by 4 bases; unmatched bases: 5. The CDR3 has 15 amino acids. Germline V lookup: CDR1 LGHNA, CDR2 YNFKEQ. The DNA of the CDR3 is TGTGCCAGCAGCCAAGGGACAGGGGTAGGTTACGAGCAGTACTTC. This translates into CASSQGTGVGYEQYF.

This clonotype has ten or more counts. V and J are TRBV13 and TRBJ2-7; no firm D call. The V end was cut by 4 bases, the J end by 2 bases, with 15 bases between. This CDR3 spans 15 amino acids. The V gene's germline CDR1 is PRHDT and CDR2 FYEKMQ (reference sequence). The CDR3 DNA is TGTGCCAGCAGCTCCCGGCCCAGCGCTACCTACGAGCAGTACTTC. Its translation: CASSSRPSATYEQYF. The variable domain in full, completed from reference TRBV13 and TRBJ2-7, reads AAGVIQSPRHLIKEKRETATLKCYPIPRHDTVYWYQQGPGQDPQFLISFYEKMQSDKGSIPDRFSAQQFSDYHSELNMSSLELGDSALYFCASSSRPSATYEQYFGPGTRLTVT.

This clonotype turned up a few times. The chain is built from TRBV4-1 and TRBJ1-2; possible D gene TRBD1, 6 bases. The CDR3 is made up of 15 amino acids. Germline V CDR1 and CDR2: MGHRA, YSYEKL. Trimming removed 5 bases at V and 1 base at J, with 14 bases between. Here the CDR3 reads CASSEIQGINYGYTF. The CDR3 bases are TGCGCCAGCAGCGAAATTCAGGGGATTAACTATGGCTACACCTTC.